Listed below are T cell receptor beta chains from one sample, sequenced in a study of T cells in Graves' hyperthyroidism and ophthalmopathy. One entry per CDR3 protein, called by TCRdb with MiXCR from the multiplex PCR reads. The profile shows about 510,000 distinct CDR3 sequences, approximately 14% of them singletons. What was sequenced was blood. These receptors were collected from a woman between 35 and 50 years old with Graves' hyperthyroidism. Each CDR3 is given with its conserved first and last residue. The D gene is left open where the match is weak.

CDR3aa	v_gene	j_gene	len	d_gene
CASSTNRGINTEAFF	TRBV5-1	TRBJ1-1	15	TRBD1
CASSEAGAGNNEQFF	TRBV10-2	TRBJ2-1	15	TRBD2
CSARDVGGERTGANVLTF	TRBV20-1	TRBJ2-6	18	-
CASSPKSGPYQPQHF	TRBV7-2	TRBJ1-5	15	-
CASSPGAWGEQFF	TRBV19	TRBJ2-1	13	-
CSAQTAGANVLTF	TRBV20-1	TRBJ2-6	13	-
CASSFQGVTNEAFF	TRBV7-8	TRBJ1-1	14	-
CASSGASGSGYEQYF	TRBV2	TRBJ2-7	15	TRBD2
CASSPGLAGVDTQYF	TRBV27	TRBJ2-3	15	TRBD2
CASRPRLAGVADTQYF	TRBV28	TRBJ2-3	16	TRBD2
CASSDIEGGQPQHF	TRBV2	TRBJ1-5	14	TRBD1
CATSRFLAGSTDTQYF	TRBV15	TRBJ2-3	16	TRBD2
CASSFRDTSRGYTF	TRBV27	TRBJ1-2	14	-
CASSFEGNYEQYF	TRBV27	TRBJ2-7	13	-
CASSLSAGQYNEQFF	TRBV27	TRBJ2-1	15	-
CASSFGTRTEAFF	TRBV5-6	TRBJ1-1	13	-